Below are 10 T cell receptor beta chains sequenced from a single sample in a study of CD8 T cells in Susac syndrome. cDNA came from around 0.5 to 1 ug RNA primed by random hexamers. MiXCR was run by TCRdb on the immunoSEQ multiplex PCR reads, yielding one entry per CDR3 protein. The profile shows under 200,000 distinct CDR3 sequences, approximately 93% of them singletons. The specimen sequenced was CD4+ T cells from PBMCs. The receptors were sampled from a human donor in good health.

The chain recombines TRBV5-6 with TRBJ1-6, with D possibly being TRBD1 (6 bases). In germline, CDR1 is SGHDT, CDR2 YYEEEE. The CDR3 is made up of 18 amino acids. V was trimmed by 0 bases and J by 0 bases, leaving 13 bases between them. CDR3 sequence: CASSLGTAYSSYNSPLHF. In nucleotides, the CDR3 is TGTGCCAGCAGCTTGGGGACAGCTTACAGCTCCTATAATTCACCCCTCCACTTT.

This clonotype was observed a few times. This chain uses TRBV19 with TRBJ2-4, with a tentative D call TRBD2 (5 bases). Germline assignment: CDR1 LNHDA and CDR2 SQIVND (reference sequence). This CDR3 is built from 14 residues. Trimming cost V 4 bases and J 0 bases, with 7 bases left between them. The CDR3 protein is CASSTLAAKNIQYF. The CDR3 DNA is TGTGCCAGTAGTACCCTAGCAGCCAAAAACATTCAGTACTTC.

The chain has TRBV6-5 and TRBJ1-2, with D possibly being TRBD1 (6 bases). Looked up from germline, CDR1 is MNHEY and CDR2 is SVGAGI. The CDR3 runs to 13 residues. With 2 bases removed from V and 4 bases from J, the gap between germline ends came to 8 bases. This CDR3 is CASSYTGAYGYTF. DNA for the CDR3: TGTGCCAGCAGTTACACGGGGGCCTATGGCTACACCTTC.

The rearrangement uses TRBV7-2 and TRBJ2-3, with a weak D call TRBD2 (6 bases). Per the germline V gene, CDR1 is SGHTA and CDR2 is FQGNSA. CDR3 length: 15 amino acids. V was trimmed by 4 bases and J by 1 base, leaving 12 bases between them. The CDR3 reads CASSSRGGGTDTQYF. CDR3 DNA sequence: TGTGCCAGCAGCTCCCGGGGCGGGGGCACAGATACGCAGTATTTT. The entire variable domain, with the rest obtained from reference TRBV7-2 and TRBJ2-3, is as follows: GAGVSQSPSNKVTEKGKDVELRCDPISGHTALYWYRQSLGQGLEFLIYFQGNSAPDKSGLPSDRFSAERTGGSVSTLTIQRTQQEDSAVYLCASSSRGGGTDTQYFGPGTRLTVL.

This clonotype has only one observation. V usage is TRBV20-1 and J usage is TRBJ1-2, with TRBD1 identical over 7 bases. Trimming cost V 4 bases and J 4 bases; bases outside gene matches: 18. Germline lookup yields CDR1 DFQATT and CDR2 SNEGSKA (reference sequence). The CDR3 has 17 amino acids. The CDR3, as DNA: TGCAGTGCTAACCCCCCTCCTACAGGGGCCTATAGCTATGGCTACACCTTC. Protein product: CSANPPPTGAYSYGYTF.

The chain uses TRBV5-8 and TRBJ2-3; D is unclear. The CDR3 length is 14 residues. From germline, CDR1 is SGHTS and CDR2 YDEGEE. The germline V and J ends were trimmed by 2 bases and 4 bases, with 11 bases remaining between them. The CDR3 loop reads CASSFESSADTQYF. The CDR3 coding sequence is TGTGCCAGCAGCTTCGAGAGCTCGGCAGATACGCAGTATTTT.

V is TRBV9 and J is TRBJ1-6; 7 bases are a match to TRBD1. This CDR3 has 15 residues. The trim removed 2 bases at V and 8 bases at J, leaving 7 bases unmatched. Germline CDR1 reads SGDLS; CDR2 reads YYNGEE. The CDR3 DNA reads TGTGCCAGCAGCGTGAGACAGGGCTTTGATTCACCCCTCCACTTT. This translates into CASSVRQGFDSPLHF. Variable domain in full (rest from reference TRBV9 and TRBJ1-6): DSGVTQTPKHLITATGQRVTLRCSPRSGDLSVYWYQQSLDQGLQFLIQYYNGEERAKGNILERFSAQQFPDLHSELNLSSLELGDSALYFCASSVRQGFDSPLHFGNGTRLTVT.

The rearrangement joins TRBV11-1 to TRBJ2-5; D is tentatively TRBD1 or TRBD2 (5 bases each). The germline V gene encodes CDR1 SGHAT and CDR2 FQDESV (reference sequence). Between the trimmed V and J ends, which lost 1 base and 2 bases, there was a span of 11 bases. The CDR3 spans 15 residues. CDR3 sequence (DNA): TGTGCCAGCAGCTTAGGAGGGACCCCGCAAGAGACCCAGTACTTC. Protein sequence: CASSLGGTPQETQYF.

For the CDR3, the DNA is TGTGCCTGGAGTTTATCCTGGACGGGAAACACTGAAGCTTTCTTT. This sequence encodes CAWSLSWTGNTEAFF. The genes are TRBV30 and TRBJ1-1; D ambiguous. V was cut by 2 bases and J by 2 bases, with 15 bases left in between. Germline lookup yields CDR1 GTSNPN and CDR2 SVGIG (reference sequence). The CDR3 is made up of 15 amino acids. Looking up the rest from reference TRBV30 and TRBJ1-1 gives the full variable domain: SQTIHQWPATLVQPVGSPLSLECTVEGTSNPNLYWYRQAAGRGLQLLFYSVGIGQISSEVPQNLSASRPQDRQFILSSKKLLLSDSGFYLCAWSLSWTGNTEAFFGQGTRLTVV.

This CDR3 is CASSQGVSYNSPLHF. CDR3 nucleotides: TGTGCCAGCAGCCAGGGGGTCTCGTATAATTCACCCCTCCACTTT. The chain carries TRBV3-1 and TRBJ1-6, with a tentative D call TRBD1 (5 bases). With 3 bases removed from V and 4 bases from J, the gap between germline ends came to 10 bases. CDR3 length: 15 amino acids. Germline CDR1 is LGHDT and CDR2 is YNNKEL (reference sequence).